This T cell receptor (beta chain) originates from a study of beta chain features in type 1 diabetes. Whole-study findings and limits: Patients with type 1 diabetes carried fewer insertions and had more deletions at their VDJ junctions. TCRB CDR3s were moderately but significantly shorter in Type 1 diabetes patients in all four CD4+ subsets. Short templates might get an advantage during PCR, and this would be equal in patients and controls.

CDR1 and CDR2 (germline): MGHDK, SYGVNS. The junction had 6 bases not matched to a gene; V was cut back by 6 bases and J by 5 bases. This CDR3 comprises 14 residues. Sorted CD4+ subsets: naive, central memory, regulatory, stem cell-like memory (CD45RO/CCR7/CD25/CD127/CD95/CD27 panel). Of the isolated RNA, all was reverse transcribed, and so the sequenced material was expressed TCRB transcripts. TCRdb's table, derived via immunoSEQ multiplex PCR, lists solely in-frame clones and lacks some. The sample records around 260,000 clones, about a fifth being singletons. This clone was seen more than once but under ten times. Antigen: not known.

The specimen sequenced was naive CD4+ T cells from blood. This clonotype was sampled from a middle-aged woman with type 1 diabetes. This chain joins TRBV25-1 and TRBJ1-5; 8 nucleotides line up with TRBD1. The CDR3 loop reads CASRGQGAYQPQHF. CDR3 DNA: TGTGCCAGCAGGGGGCAGGGGGCTTATCAGCCCCAGCATTTT.